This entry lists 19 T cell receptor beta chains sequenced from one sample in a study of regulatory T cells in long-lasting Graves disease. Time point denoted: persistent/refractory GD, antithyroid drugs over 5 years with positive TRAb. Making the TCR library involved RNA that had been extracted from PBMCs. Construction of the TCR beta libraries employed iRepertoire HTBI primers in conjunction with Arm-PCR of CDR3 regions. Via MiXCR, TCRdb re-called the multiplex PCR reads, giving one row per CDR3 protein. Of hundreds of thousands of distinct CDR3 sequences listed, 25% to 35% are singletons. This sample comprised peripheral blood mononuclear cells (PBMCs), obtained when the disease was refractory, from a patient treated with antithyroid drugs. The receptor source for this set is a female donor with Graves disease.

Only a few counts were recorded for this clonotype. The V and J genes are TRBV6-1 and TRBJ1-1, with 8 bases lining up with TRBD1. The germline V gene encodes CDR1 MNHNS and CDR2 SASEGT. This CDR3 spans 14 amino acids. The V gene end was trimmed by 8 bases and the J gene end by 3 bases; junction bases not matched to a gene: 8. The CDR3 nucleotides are TGTGCCAGCCTAATACAGGGGGGTGACACTGAAGCTTTCTTT. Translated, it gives CASLIQGGDTEAFF.

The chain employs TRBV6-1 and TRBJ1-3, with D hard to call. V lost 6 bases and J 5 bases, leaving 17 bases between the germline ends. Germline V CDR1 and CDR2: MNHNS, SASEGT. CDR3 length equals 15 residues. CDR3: CASRVPAGHRNTIYF. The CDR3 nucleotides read TGTGCCAGCAGAGTCCCCGCAGGTCATAGAAACACCATATATTTT.

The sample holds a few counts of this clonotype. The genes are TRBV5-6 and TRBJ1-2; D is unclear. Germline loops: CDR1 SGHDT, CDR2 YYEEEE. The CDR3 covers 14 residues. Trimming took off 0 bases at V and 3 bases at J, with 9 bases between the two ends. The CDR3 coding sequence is TGTGCCAGCAGCTTGGCCGGAGGCTACTATGGCTACACCTTC. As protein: CASSLAGGYYGYTF.

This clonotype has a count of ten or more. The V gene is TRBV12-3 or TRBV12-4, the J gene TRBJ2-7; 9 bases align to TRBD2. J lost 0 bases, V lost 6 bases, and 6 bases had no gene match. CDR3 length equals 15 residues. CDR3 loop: CASSNRREGSYEQYF. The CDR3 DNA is TGTGCCAGCAGCAACAGGCGGGAGGGCTCCTACGAGCAGTACTTC.

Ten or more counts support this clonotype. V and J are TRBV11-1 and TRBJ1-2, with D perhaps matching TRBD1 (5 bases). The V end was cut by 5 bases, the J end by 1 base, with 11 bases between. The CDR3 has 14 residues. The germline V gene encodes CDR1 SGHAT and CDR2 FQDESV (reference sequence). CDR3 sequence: CASSSRASNYGYTF. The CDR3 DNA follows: TGTGCCAGCAGCAGCAGGGCCAGTAACTATGGCTACACCTTC.

CDR3 amino acids: CASSDQGAEAFF. CDR3 DNA: TGTGCCAGCAGTGATCAAGGCGCTGAAGCTTTCTTT. V gene TRBV6-4 combines with J gene TRBJ1-1; no firm D call. This CDR3 contains 12 residues. Germline-derived CDR1 and CDR2 are MRHNA and SNTAGT. The V end lost 3 bases, the J end lost 6 bases, and 8 bases lay between the germline ends.

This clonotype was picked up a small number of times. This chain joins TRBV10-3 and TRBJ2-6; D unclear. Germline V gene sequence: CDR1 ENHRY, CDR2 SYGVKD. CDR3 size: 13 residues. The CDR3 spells CGSKHLGANVLTF. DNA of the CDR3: TGTGGGTCCAAACACCTCGGGGCCAACGTCCTGACTTTC.

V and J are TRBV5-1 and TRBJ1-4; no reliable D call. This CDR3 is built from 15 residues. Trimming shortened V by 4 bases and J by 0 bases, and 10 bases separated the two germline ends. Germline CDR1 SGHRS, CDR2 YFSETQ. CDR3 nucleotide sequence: TGCGCCAGCAGCATTTCACCGACAACTAATGAAAAACTGTTTTTT. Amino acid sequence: CASSISPTTNEKLFF.

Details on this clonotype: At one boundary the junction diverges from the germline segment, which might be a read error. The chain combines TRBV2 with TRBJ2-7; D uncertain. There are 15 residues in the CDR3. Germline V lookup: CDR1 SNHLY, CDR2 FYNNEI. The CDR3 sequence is CASSYEGSRTYEQYF. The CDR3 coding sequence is TGCGCCAGCAGCTACGAAGGGTCTAGAACCTACGAGCAGTACTTC. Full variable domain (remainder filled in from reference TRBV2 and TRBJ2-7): EPEVTQTPSHQVTQMGQEVILRCVPISNHLYFYWYRQILGQKVEFLVSFYNNEISEKSEIFDDQFSVERPDGSNFTLKIRSTKLEDSAMYFCASSYEGSRTYEQYFGPGTRLTVT.

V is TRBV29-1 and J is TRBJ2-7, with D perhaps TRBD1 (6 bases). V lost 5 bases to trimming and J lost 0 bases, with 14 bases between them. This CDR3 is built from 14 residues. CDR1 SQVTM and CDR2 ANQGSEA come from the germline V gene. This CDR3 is CSVLTGLGSYEQYF. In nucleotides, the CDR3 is TGCAGCGTTCTGACAGGTTTAGGCTCCTACGAGCAGTACTTC.

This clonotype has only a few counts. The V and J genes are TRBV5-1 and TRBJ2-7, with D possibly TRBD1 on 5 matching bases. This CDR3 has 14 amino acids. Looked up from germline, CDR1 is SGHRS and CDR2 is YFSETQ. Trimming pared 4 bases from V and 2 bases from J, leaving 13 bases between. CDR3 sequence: CASSPGHLAYEQYF. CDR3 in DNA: TGCGCCAGCAGCCCAGGACATCTCGCCTACGAGCAGTACTTC.

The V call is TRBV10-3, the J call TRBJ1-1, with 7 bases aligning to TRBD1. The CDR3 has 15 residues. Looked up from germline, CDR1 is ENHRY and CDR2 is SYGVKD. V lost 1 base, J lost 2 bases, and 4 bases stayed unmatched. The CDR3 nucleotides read TGTGCCATCAGTGAGTATGGACAGGCCAACACTGAAGCTTTCTTT. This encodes CAISEYGQANTEAFF.

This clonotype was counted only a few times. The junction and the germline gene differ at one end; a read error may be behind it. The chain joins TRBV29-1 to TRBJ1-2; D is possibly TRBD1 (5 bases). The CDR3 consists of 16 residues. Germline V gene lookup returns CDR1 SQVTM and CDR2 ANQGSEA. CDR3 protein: CSVDDWQGADYYGYTF. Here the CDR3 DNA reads TGCAGCGTTGATGATTGGCAGGGTGCAGACTACTACGGCTACACCTTC.

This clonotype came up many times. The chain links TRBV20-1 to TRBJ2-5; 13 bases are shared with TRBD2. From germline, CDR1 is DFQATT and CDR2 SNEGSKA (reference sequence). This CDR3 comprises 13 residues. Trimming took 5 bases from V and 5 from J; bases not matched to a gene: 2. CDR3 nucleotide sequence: TGCAGTGCTGAGACTAGCGGGAGGGAGACCCAGTACTTC. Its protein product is CSAETSGRETQYF.

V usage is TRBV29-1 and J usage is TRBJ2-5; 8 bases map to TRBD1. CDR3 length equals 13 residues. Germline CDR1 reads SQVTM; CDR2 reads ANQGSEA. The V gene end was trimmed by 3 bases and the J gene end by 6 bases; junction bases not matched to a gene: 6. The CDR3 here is CSVDRGQGQTQYF. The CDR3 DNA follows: TGCAGCGTTGATCGCGGACAGGGCCAGACCCAGTACTTC.

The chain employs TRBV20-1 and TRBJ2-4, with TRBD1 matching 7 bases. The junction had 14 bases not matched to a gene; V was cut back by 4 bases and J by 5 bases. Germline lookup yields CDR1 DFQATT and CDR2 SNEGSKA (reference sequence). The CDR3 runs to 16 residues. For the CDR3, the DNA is TGCAGTGCTACCAACCGGGACAGTATTAGGCAAAACATTCAGTACTTC. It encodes CSATNRDSIRQNIQYF.

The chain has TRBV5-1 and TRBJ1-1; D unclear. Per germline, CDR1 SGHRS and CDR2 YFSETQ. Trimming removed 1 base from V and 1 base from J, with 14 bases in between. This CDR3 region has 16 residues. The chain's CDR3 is CASSLSVGGTNTEAFF. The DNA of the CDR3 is TGCGCCAGCAGCTTGTCGGTGGGAGGTACGAACACTGAAGCTTTCTTT.

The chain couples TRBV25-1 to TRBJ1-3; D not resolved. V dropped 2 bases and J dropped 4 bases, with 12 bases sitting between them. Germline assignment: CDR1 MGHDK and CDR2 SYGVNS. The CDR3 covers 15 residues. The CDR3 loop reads CASSETTIQGNTIYF. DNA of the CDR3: TGTGCCAGCAGTGAAACCACAATCCAAGGAAACACCATATATTTT.

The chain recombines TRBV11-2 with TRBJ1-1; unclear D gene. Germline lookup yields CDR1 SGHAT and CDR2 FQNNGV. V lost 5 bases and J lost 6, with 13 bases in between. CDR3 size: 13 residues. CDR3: CASSPYGYSEAFF. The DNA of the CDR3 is TGTGCCAGCAGCCCTTATGGGTATTCTGAAGCTTTCTTT. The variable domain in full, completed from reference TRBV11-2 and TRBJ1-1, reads EAGVAQSPRYKIIEKRQSVAFWCNPISGHATLYWYQQILGQGPKLLIQFQNNGVVDDSQLPKDRFSAERLKGVDSTLKIQPAKLEDSAVYLCASSPYGYSEAFFGQGTRLTVV.